This T cell receptor (beta chain) was recorded in a study of vaccination effects on CD4 cells after COVID-19. Study-wide context: BNT162b2 vaccine or mRNA-1273 vaccine was given to participants in two doses. Broader study findings: Clones from infection and from vaccination both contracted markedly late after vaccination.

Ahead of sequencing, the ViraFEST assay grew antigen-specific CD4+ T cells using viral peptide pools. Researchers isolated CD4+ T cells once roughly nine days of culture had elapsed. This individual tested PCR-positive for SARS-CoV-2 infection between March and December 2020. A density of fewer than 2.5 million PBMC per well was used; these cells were cultured with about 10 IU/ml IL-2 and roughly 10 ug/ml peptides. At days 3 and 7, half of the medium was exchanged for IL-2 medium. Sequencing used immunoSEQ multiplex PCR; TCRdb keeps in-frame clones, though not all of them. Of about 33,000 clones in the sample, over 60% were seen once. With regard to this clone: The target antigen is unknown.

The CDR3 runs to 15 residues. V was pared by 2 bases and J by 4 bases, with 6 bases of the junction left unmatched. CDR1 and CDR2 from the germline V gene are SGHRS and YFSETQ. The V call is TRBV5-1, the J call TRBJ2-5; the match to TRBD1 covers 9 bases. The TCR comes from a human donor who had a prior SARS-CoV-2 infection. This sample comprised CD4+ T cells from PBMCs cultured with HCoV-NL63 spike peptides, obtained before COVID-19 vaccination. The CDR3 here is CASSFSQGAGETQYF. The CDR3 DNA is TGCGCCAGCAGCTTTTCACAGGGGGCGGGAGAGACCCAGTACTTC.